Below, 21 T cell receptor beta chains from the same sample are listed, as sequenced in a study of response to subunit inactivated influenza vaccine. TCRdb reprocessed the RT-PCR reads via MiXCR and lists one record per CDR3 protein. The data hold 700,000 to 800,000 distinct CDR3 sequences, with about 18% observed a single time. Sequencing used PBMCs from blood, obtained less than 6 days after vaccination. The receptors derive from a man in his forties or fifties who received an inactivated influenza vaccine.

The chain couples TRBV4-2 to TRBJ1-1, with TRBD1 matching 9 bases. V shed 4 bases, J shed 1 base, and the junction held 16 bases outside the gene matches. The germline V gene encodes CDR1 LGHNA and CDR2 YNFKEQ. The CDR3 totals 19 residues. CDR3 sequence reads: CASSPISAGTGRRNTEAFF. CDR3 sequence (DNA): TGTGCCAGCAGCCCGATCTCGGCCGGGACAGGGCGTAGGAACACTGAAGCTTTCTTT.

The chain joins TRBV7-2 to TRBJ2-7, with TRBD2 as a possible D gene (5 bases). This CDR3 has 15 amino acids. Trimming took 1 base from V and 6 from J, leaving 16 bases between them. Germline CDR1 is SGHTA and CDR2 is FQGNSA. CDR3 protein: CASSLGVGVLGEQYF. The CDR3 coding sequence is TGTGCCAGCAGCTTAGGGGTCGGGGTTTTGGGCGAGCAGTACTTC.

The chain recombines TRBV29-1 with TRBJ2-7; 8 bases map to TRBD2. The germline gives CDR1 SQVTM, CDR2 ANQGSEA. The CDR3 is 12 residues long. Trimming cost V 6 bases and J 2 bases; bases outside gene matches: 3. CDR3 DNA: TGCAGCGTCGGGGGGGAGCCCTACGAGCAGTACTTC. As protein: CSVGGEPYEQYF.

The V gene is TRBV7-3, the J gene TRBJ1-1, with D possibly TRBD1 on 5 matching bases. This CDR3 has 13 residues. Germline CDR1 is SGHTA and CDR2 is FQGTGA. Trimming stripped 5 bases from V and 6 bases from J, with 13 bases between. The CDR3 protein is CASSPGGKAEAFF. DNA for the CDR3: TGTGCCAGCAGCCCTGGGGGGAAGGCTGAAGCTTTCTTT.

Many counts were recorded for this clonotype. The chain employs TRBV5-6 and TRBJ1-2; D is perhaps TRBD1 (6 bases). The CDR3 length is 16 residues. Germline V gene data show CDR1 as SGHDT and CDR2 as YYEEEE. V was pared by 4 bases and J by 3 bases, with 19 bases between. CDR3 coding DNA: TGTGCCAGCAGCGTAGAACAGGGAGGGAGATACTATGGCTACACCTTC. As protein: CASSVEQGGRYYGYTF.

The genes are TRBV9 and TRBJ1-1, with a possible D match to TRBD1 (5 bases). The CDR3 covers 14 residues. V dropped 0 bases and J dropped 6 bases, with 12 bases sitting between them. The germline gives CDR1 SGDLS, CDR2 YYNGEE. CDR3 in DNA: TGTGCCAGCAGCGTAGTGGGGGTGGCGGCTGAAGCTTTCTTT. This sequence encodes CASSVVGVAAEAFF.

This clonotype was detected a few times. CDR3 sequence (DNA): TGTGCCAGCAGCCAAATCTCTGGGGCCAAAAACATTCAGTACTTC. Amino acid sequence: CASSQISGAKNIQYF. This chain connects TRBV14 to TRBJ2-4; D call uncertain. The CDR3 is made up of 15 amino acids. V was cut by 2 bases and J by 1 base, with 9 bases left in between. In germline, CDR1 is SGHDN, CDR2 FVKESK.

V and J are TRBV12-3 or TRBV12-4 and TRBJ2-3, with 7 nucleotides matching TRBD1. This CDR3 region has 15 residues. Trimming removed 5 bases from V and 0 bases from J; junction bases left unmatched: 5. CDR3 bases: TGTGCCAGCAGTCAGGGGGATGCTAGCACAGATACGCAGTATTTT. It codes for CASSQGDASTDTQYF.

This clonotype was seen many times. This sequence joins TRBV20-1 and TRBJ2-3; TRBD2 aligns across 9 bases. The junction had 6 bases not matched to a gene; V was cut back by 5 bases and J by 3 bases. CDR3 length: 14 amino acids. CDR1 and CDR2 (germline): DFQATT, SNEGSKA (reference sequence). The CDR3 sequence is CSAPAGGRTDTQYF. CDR3 nucleotide sequence: TGCAGTGCTCCAGCGGGGGGTCGAACAGATACGCAGTATTTT.

The sample holds a few counts of this clonotype. V and J are TRBV5-1 and TRBJ2-6; D possibly corresponds to TRBD1 (5 bases). CDR1 is SGHRS, CDR2 YFSETQ, per germline. The germline V and J ends were trimmed by 2 bases and 0 bases, with 12 bases remaining between them. The CDR3 has 17 amino acids. The CDR3 sequence: CASSFPLQDSGANVLTF. In DNA form, the CDR3 reads TGCGCCAGCAGCTTCCCTCTACAGGACTCTGGGGCCAACGTCCTGACTTTC.

This clonotype has only one observation. This chain's CDR3 is CAWSKAGRGSYNEQFF. The CDR3 DNA is TGTGCCTGGAGTAAGGCTGGGCGGGGATCCTACAATGAGCAGTTCTTC. The chain links TRBV30 to TRBJ2-1, with TRBD2 as a possible D gene (6 bases). Trimming removed 2 bases from V and 1 base from J, with 15 bases in between. The CDR3 extends over 16 amino acids. CDR1 GTSNPN and CDR2 SVGIG come from the germline V gene (reference sequence).

This clonotype turned up a few times. This sequence joins TRBV28 and TRBJ2-2, with 10 bases that match TRBD2. The CDR3 runs 15 residues. V was pared by 5 bases and J by 5 bases, with 5 bases of the junction left unmatched. In germline, CDR1 is MDHEN, CDR2 SYDVKM. In DNA, the CDR3 is TGTGCCAGCAGTGTTAGCGGGGGGCGGACCGGGGAGCTGTTTTTT. Its protein is CASSVSGGRTGELFF.

This chain joins TRBV20-1 and TRBJ2-2; TRBD2 matches at 10 bases. The CDR3 loop spans 16 amino acids. V lost 0 bases to trimming and J lost 4 bases; unmatched junction nucleotides: 5. Germline V gene lookup returns CDR1 DFQATT and CDR2 SNEGSKA (reference sequence). This chain's CDR3 is CSARDWSGRVTGELFF. The CDR3 nucleotides read TGCAGTGCTAGAGATTGGAGCGGGAGGGTCACCGGGGAGCTGTTTTTT.

The chain joins TRBV29-1 to TRBJ2-3; 7 bases map to TRBD2. Germline assignment: CDR1 SQVTM and CDR2 ANQGSEA. The CDR3 runs 18 residues. V shed 7 bases, J shed 0 bases, and the junction held 19 bases outside the gene matches. The CDR3 here is CSAPGGARGFSSTDTQYF. In nucleotides, the CDR3 is TGCAGCGCCCCGGGGGGAGCGCGAGGTTTTTCTAGCACAGATACGCAGTATTTT.

The chain has TRBV5-5 and TRBJ2-3; 7 bases agree with TRBD1. The J segment lost 0 bases and the V segment lost 3 bases, leaving 7 bases of the junction unmatched. The CDR3 runs 16 residues. CDR1 is SGHKS, CDR2 YYEKEE, per germline (reference sequence). The CDR3 region is CASSWGGQVSTDTQYF. The DNA of the CDR3 is TGTGCCAGCAGCTGGGGCGGACAGGTCAGCACAGATACGCAGTATTTT.

At least ten counts were recorded for this clonotype. The V and J genes are TRBV4-3 and TRBJ2-3, with TRBD1 matching 7 bases. With V trimmed by 0 bases and J by 3 bases, 3 bases remained unmatched. CDR3 size: 15 residues. Germline V lookup: CDR1 LGHNA, CDR2 YSLEER. The CDR3 spells CASSQDKTGTDTQYF. In nucleotides, the CDR3 is TGCGCCAGCAGCCAAGATAAGACAGGGACAGATACGCAGTATTTT.

The chain combines TRBV20-1 with TRBJ2-5; TRBD2 agrees at 13 bases. Germline V CDR1 and CDR2: DFQATT, SNEGSKA (reference sequence). V shed 5 bases and J 0 bases; nucleotides not matched to a gene: 0. The CDR3 is 14 residues long. The CDR3 DNA reads TGCAGTGCTGGGACTAGCGGGAACCAAGAGACCCAGTACTTC. Translation gives CSAGTSGNQETQYF.

This clonotype has just a few counts. This CDR3 is missing its conserved last phenylalanine or tryptophan, likely due to a read error. No DNA is shown, since the ends of the CDR3 on it are uncertain; the CDR3 is the one TCRdb lists. V gene TRBV5-1 combines with J gene TRBJ2-7. Both ends counted, the CDR3 spans 9 residues. The germline V gene has CDR1 SGHRS and CDR2 YFSETQ. CDR3 region: CASSSDCHL.

The J gene is TRBJ2-2, the V gene TRBV27; D unresolved. The CDR3 is 14 residues long. With 2 bases removed from V and 7 bases from J, the gap between germline ends came to 11 bases. From germline, CDR1 is MNHEY and CDR2 SMNVEV (reference sequence). Here the CDR3 DNA reads TGTGCCAGCAGTTTAATTGACATGGGCGGGGAGCTGTTTTTT. This encodes CASSLIDMGGELFF.

This rearrangement joins TRBV28 to TRBJ2-7; D unresolved. Trimming stripped 10 bases from V and 6 bases from J, with 19 bases between. Per germline, CDR1 MDHEN and CDR2 SYDVKM. The CDR3 sequence is 13 residues long. As DNA, the CDR3 is TGTGCCATGGGCCCCTCGATCGACTGCGAGCAGTACTTC. Translating it yields CAMGPSIDCEQYF.

This clonotype came up many times. In nucleotides, the CDR3 is TGTGCCACCAGTGATGCCGGGACAGGAACCGAAGAGACCCAGTACTTC. Amino acid sequence: CATSDAGTGTEETQYF. The chain links TRBV24-1 to TRBJ2-5; 8 bases map to TRBD1. Germline CDR1 and CDR2: KGHDR and SFDVKD. The CDR3 sequence is 16 residues long. J was trimmed by 3 bases and V by 3 bases; bases with no gene match: 8.